The entry that follows covers one T cell receptor beta chain sequence. The data derive from a study of CD8 T cells in Susac syndrome. The RNA input was about 0.5 to 1 ug, and it was reverse transcribed with random hexamers. TCRdb re-called the immunoSEQ multiplex PCR reads with MiXCR, one entry per CDR3 protein. The data hold roughly 120,000 distinct CDR3 sequences, with about 94% observed a single time. Deletions cut 0 bases from V and 7 bases from J, with 11 bases between. This CDR3 has 14 amino acids. Germline CDR1 and CDR2: SGHRS and YFSETQ. The sequence was obtained from a human donor with multiple sclerosis. V and J are TRBV5-1 and TRBJ1-3, with a tentative D call TRBD1 (5 bases). The sample consisted of CD4+ T cells from PBMCs. This CDR3 reads CASSLEGRGNTIYF. CDR3 DNA sequence: TGCGCCAGCAGCTTGGAGGGGCGTGGGAACACCATATATTTT.